This TCR beta chain was profiled in a study of cytomegalovirus exposure and HLA in healthy donors (dated by TCRdb to 2016 to 2017). Looking at the study overall: According to an earlier analysis of a few hundred of the donors, 150 million to 200 million T cells yielded 117 million unique TCR beta sequences and about 300 Gb of sequence data. Approximately 300 gigabases of sequencing data and approximately 91 million unique TCR sequences made up an early release that covered 500 to 650 HLA-typed donors. The genetic ancestry cluster associated with self-reported Caucasian donors included over 65% of the 398 genotyped donors. The aim of the study was to test whether cataloging public T cell receptors could identify signatures of past pathogen exposure. The T cell repertoires of 700 or so subjects were profiled by immunosequencing and related to cytomegalovirus serostatus. Along with the roughly 670-subject first cohort, a separate validation cohort of more than 90 different subjects was used. The study combined high-throughput TCR immunosequencing, statistical association of individual TCRs with disease status, and machine learning to predict cytomegalovirus infection status. In a later analysis, previously published TCR beta repertoires from roughly 710 donors were re-analyzed and high-resolution HLA genotyping was added so that TCR occurrence patterns could be studied. The later analysis used no new phenotypic data to find candidate immune exposures, relying instead on TCR beta sequences and their occurrence across donors. In an earlier analysis of roughly 600 of the donors, high-throughput TCR beta sequencing was used to judge whether each TCR beta V gene segment behaved as functional or pseudogenic. Donor age, sex, ethnicity and CMV serostatus were compiled alongside the repertoire data. Genome-wide SNP genotypes for about three fifths of the roughly 700 donors were used in a later genetic analysis, which treated that subset as a discovery cohort. All discovery cohort repertoires had been generated using a single sequencing platform. HLA typing covered class I and class II loci at four-digit resolution. Typing coverage differed by locus: A, B, C, DRB1 and DQB1 were typed in about 620-640 donors, DQA1 in about 550, DPA1 in 600 to 610, and DPB1 in 450 to 480. Five DR-DQ haplotypes were treated as single units for association and clustering because of strong linkage in the cohort. Among about 360 genotyped donors of the cohort, an average of roughly 240,000 unique TCR beta nucleotide sequences were sequenced per donor, around 20% of them non-productive. Overall results and qualifications from the work: Compared with the approximately 700-donor mean, donors in an Asian-associated ancestry cluster had fewer N-insertions in productive TCRs, according to a later genetic analysis. While some public TCRs were present in many individuals, most TCR sequences turned up only very rarely across donors. A later analysis found that HLA-associated TCR beta chains were more clonally expanded and had lower generation probabilities than equally common non-associated chains. The authors suggested that the approach could potentially be extended to other disease states and immunological phenotypes. In this cohort, only TCR beta chains were sequenced, and detectable features were limited by the absence of alpha or paired-chain data. A total of 150 or so TCR beta chains were listed by the study as associated with cytomegalovirus. Presence/absence analyses assumed roughly uniform sequencing depth across donors, an assumption that may not hold. Because counts were too low, 15 to 20 rarely observed V segments, including chromosome 9 orphons, were left out of the earlier analysis of 587 of the donors. In an earlier analysis of under 600 of the donors, most TCR beta V segments were observed in productive rearrangements about 90% or about 30% of the time, broadly matching IMGT annotations. In a later genetic analysis, a missense DCLRE1C variant was associated with V-gene and J-gene trimming of TCR beta chains, and the association was replicated in an independent cohort. Cytomegalovirus status was reported to be diagnosed by the classifier with high specificity and sensitivity in both the original and validation cohorts. Several of the top co-occurrence clusters appeared to be linked to parvovirus B19, influenza, CMV and Epstein-Barr virus, according to a later analysis. Most CMV-associated TCR beta chains appeared to be HLA-restricted in a later analysis, and the HLA associations seemed to be driven largely by CMV exposure. The 87-base-pair reads could not distinguish some IMGT-functional V segments, including TRBV6-2 and TRBV6-3, so those segments were excluded. A cluster of highly shared sequence variants was judged likely to represent a technical artifact of the sequencing pipeline. Assigning TCR associations to individual alleles was difficult when HLA alleles, especially DR and DQ, strongly co-occurred. Because some donors lacked HLA typing at each locus, the association tests relied only on the typed subset. The only immune exposure information available for the cohort was CMV serostatus. A few of the identified cytomegalovirus-associated TCR beta chains were confirmed in vitro to be specific for cytomegalovirus antigens. At a false discovery rate of 0.05, a later analysis linked about 17,000 TCR beta sequences to specific HLA alleles. Correlated functional status among segregating V segments might reflect linkage disequilibrium, but an unknown experimental factor could not be ruled out. In a later analysis, TCR association rates were found to vary across HLA loci, with the most associated TCRs seen for DRB1 alleles and the fewest for HLA-C alleles. A further reported finding was that TCR beta sequences accurately predicted the HLA-A and HLA-B alleles for most subjects in the first cohort.

The method behind the library was the immunoSEQ multiplex PCR assay. The multiplex PCR relied on a mix of 60 forward primers for TCR Vbeta segments and 13 reverse primers for TCR Jbeta segments. The CDR3 region of rearranged TCR beta genes was amplified from genomic DNA by a multiplex PCR assay. Amplified TCR beta libraries were sequenced as 87-base-pair reads on the Illumina HiSeq System. Processing in the source paper ran as follows. In a later analysis, 77 million or so unique TCR beta chains were counted across the 690 or so repertoires, and roughly 9.9 million of these chains were shared by at least two donors. To remove PCR and sequencing errors, raw reads were error-corrected and collapsed into unique sequences using a nearest-neighbor algorithm that merged closely related sequences. CDR3 sequences were aligned to IMGT reference sequences to assign V, D and J gene segments. Each retained sequence needed at least a six-nucleotide match to both a V gene segment and a J gene segment. Rearrangements were classified as productive when the CDR3 lacked stop codons and remained in frame with V and J, and all other rearrangements were classified as non-productive. Following IMGT convention, CDR3 was defined as the stretch from the second conserved V-encoded cysteine up to the conserved J-encoded phenylalanine. Sequences without an unambiguous match to a single V gene segment were excluded from the earlier analysis of about 600 of the donors. In an earlier analysis of about 590 of the donors, a V segment was called functional when productive rearrangements were above 56.7%, and segregating when the standard deviation between donors exceeded 5%. A statistical classification framework was developed to diagnose cytomegalovirus status using the catalog of TCR beta chain sequences. V and J gene assignment, in a later analysis, came from comparing TCR nucleotide sequences with IMGT/GENE-DB human TR gene sequences. In a later analysis, CDR3 sequences and most-parsimonious VDJ recombination scenarios were assigned using the TCRdist pipeline. In a later analysis, every TCR beta chain was defined by the combination of its CDR3 amino acid sequence and its V-gene family, and reads without a unique V-gene family were dropped. A later analysis removed 500 to 600 highly shared, low-generation-probability nucleotide sequences to deal with suspected cross-contamination and a sequencing artifact. In a later analysis, a clonal expansion index for each public chain was calculated from normalized within-repertoire ranks of inferred template counts. Generation probabilities in a later analysis came from a VDJ recombination model fitted to out-of-frame rearrangements, and those results were checked against IGoR. Hypergeometric tests were used in a later analysis to score TCR-TCR, TCR-HLA and TCR-CMV co-occurrence, with a repertoire-size bias correction applied to the TCR pairs. To estimate false discovery rates, a later analysis permuted the HLA or CMV assignments 20 times. In a later analysis, co-occurring TCRs were grouped using DBSCAN, and TCRdist sequence similarity was added for clustering within HLA-allele-positive subsets. For co-occurrence clustering, repertoires with fewer than 30,000 or more than 120,000 public chains were excluded, along with a handful of repertoires with anomalous nucleotide sharing. The source is immuneACCESS, and TCRdb retained only in-frame sequences with V and J called. Part of the clones is not carried over; for the studies checked, unresolved V genes explain less than half of this, and the remainder is unexplained. That table furnishes V, J and clone size, whereas the DNA furnished D and trimming. The sample profile shows over 65,000 clones; over 75% of them were found once. 10% to 15% of the sample goes to the ten largest clones.

Trimming at the junction amounts to 1 base on V and 8 bases on J, and the germline ends lie 17 bases apart. From the germline V gene, CDR1 is SGHVS and CDR2 is FNYEAQ. There are 16 amino acids in the CDR3, from cysteine to phenylalanine inclusive. The only DNA kept is the CDR3, 48 bases in frame from the first base. Points on this clone: It has no known antigen specificity. Within one base of it there is no much larger clone, and no base qualities were kept.

In total, fewer than 750 healthy bone marrow donors made up the cohort. At the time of sampling, all cohort members were nominally healthy, though unrecorded immune exposures were likely present. Of the approximately 700 cohort members, 250 to 300 had a positive CMV serostatus and 350 to 450 had a negative one, while no CMV serostatus was recorded for the donor. A peripheral blood sample was collected from each donor, and TCR beta sequencing was performed on peripheral blood mononuclear cells. Genomic DNA extraction from the blood cell samples was performed with the Qiagen DNeasy Blood Extraction Kit.

The sequence joins TRBV7-6 to TRBJ1-4, with the D gene not clear enough to name. This TCR came from a human donor in good health. Sequenced input: PBMCs. The sequenced DNA is TGTGCCAGCAGCTTAGGTAGTGCGAGATCGGGGGAAAAACTGTTTTTT. Translation gives CASSLGSARSGEKLFF.